This paragraph covers one TCR beta chain sequence. This entry is derived from a study of shared T cell receptors in the human thymus. TCRdb's table, derived via immunoSEQ multiplex PCR, lists solely in-frame clones and lacks some. The sample yields hundreds of thousands of clones, 85% to 95% seen once. With V trimmed by 6 bases and J by 7 bases, 28 bases remained unmatched. The CDR3 totals 21 residues. Germline loops: CDR1 MDHEN, CDR2 SYDVKM. V and J are TRBV28 and TRBJ1-4, with 8 bases identical to TRBD1. The origin of this receptor is a human donor. The specimen was thymocytes. The CDR3 region is CASSNTSGSGTGDRQGEKLFF. For the CDR3, the DNA is TGTGCCAGCAGCAATACCTCTGGATCCGGGACAGGCGACCGGCAAGGTGAAAAACTGTTTTTT.